The source of this T cell receptor beta chain is a study of blood T cell repertoires in COVID-19. Study summary: The United States, Italy and Spain supplied acute and convalescent COVID-19 samples.

Per the original data handling: It was from reference gene primer amplification that nucleated cell counts were estimated. Some clones are missing from TCRdb's copy, which holds only in-frame ones; the method was immunoSEQ multiplex PCR. V, J and clone size were drawn from that table, and D and trimming were deduced from the DNA. The table includes some 78,000 clones, nearly 90% detected once. CDR3 size: 15 residues. Germline V CDR1 and CDR2: SGHTA, FQGNSA. Trimming took 5 bases from V and 7 from J; bases not matched to a gene: 9. Sequencing used peripheral blood. The TCR was taken from a woman of 80 years or more with active or convalescent COVID-19. J is TRBJ2-2 and V is TRBV7-2, with 8 bases matching TRBD2. The CDR3 DNA sequence: TGTGCCAGCAGCCCTCTACGACTAGCGTACGGGGAGCTGTTTTTT. This translates into CASSPLRLAYGELFF.